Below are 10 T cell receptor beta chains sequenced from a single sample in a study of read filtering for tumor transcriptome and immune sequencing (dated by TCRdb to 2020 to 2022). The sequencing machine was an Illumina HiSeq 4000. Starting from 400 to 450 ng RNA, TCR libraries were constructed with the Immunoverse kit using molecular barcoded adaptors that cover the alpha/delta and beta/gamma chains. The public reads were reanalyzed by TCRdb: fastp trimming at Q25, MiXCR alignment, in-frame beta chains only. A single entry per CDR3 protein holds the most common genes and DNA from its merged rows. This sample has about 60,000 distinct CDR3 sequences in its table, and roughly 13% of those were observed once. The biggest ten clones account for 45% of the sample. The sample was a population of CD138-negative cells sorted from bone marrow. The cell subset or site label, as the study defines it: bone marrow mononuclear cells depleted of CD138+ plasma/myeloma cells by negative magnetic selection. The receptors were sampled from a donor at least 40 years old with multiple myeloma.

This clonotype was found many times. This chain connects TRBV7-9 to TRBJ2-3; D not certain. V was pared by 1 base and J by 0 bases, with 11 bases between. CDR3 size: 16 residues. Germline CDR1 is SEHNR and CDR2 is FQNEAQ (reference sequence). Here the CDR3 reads CASSLDGDLSTDTQYF. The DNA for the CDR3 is TGTGCCAGCAGCTTAGACGGCGACTTGAGCACAGATACGCAGTATTTT.

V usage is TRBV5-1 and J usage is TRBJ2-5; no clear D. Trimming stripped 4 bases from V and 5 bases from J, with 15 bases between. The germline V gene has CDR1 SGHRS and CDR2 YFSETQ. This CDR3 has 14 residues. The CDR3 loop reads CASSRGSDPETQYF. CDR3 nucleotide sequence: TGCGCCAGCAGCCGTGGCAGTGATCCGGAGACCCAGTACTTC.

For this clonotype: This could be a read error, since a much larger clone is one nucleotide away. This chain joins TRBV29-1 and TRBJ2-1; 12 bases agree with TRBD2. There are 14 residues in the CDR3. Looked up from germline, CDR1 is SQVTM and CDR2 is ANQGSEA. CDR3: CSVLAGGPLNGQFF. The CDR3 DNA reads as TGCAGCGTTCTAGCGGGAGGGCCGCTAAATGGGCAGTTCTTC.

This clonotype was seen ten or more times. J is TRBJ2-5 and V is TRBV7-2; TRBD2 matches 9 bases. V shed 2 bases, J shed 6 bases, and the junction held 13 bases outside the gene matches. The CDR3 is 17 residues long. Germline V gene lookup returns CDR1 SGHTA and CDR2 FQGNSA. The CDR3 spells CASSLSKAGGPSKTQYF. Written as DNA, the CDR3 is TGTGCCAGCAGCTTATCTAAAGCGGGAGGCCCCTCGAAGACCCAGTACTTC. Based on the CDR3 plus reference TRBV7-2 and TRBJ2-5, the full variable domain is GAGVSQSPSNKVTEKGKDVELRCDPISGHTALYWYRQSLGQGLEFLIYFQGNSAPDKSGLPSDRFSAERTGGSVSTLTIQRTQQEDSAVYLCASSLSKAGGPSKTQYFGPGTRLLVL.

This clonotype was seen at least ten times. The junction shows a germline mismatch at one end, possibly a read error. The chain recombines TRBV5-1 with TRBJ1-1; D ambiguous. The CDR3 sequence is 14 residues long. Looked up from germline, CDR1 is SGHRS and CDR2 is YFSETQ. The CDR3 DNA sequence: TGCGCCAGCAGCTTGGCGGGCCCAGACACTAAAGCTTTCTTT. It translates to CASSLAGPDTKAFF.

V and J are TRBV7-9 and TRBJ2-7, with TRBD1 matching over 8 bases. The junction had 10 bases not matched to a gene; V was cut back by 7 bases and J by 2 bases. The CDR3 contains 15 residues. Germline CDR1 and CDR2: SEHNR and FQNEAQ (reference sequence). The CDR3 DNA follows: TGTGCCAGCAACCACCCAGGGGGCCTGCCCTACGAGCAGTACTTC. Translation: CASNHPGGLPYEQYF.

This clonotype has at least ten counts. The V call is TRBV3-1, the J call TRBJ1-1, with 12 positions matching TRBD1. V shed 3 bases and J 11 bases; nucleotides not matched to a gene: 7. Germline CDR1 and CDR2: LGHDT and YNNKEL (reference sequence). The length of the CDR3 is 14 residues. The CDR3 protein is CASSQGQGARGAFF. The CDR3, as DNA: TGTGCCAGCAGCCAGGGACAGGGGGCGCGGGGTGCTTTCTTT.

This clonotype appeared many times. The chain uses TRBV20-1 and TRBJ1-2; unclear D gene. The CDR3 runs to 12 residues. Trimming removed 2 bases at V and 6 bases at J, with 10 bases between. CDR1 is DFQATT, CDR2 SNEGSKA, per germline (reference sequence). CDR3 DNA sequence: TGCAGTGCTAGATGGGAATCGAATGGCTACACCTTC. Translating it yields CSARWESNGYTF.

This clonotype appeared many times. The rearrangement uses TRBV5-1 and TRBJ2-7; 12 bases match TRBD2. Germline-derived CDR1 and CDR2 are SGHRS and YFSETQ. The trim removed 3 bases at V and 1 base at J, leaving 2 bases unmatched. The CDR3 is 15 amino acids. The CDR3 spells CASSSTSGSSYEQYF. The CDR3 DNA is TGCGCCAGCAGCTCGACTAGCGGGAGTTCCTACGAGCAGTACTTC.

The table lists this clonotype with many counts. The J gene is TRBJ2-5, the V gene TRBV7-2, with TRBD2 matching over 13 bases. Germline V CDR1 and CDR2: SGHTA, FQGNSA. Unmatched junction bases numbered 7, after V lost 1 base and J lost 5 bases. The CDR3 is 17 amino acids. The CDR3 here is CASSLGTSGRRGETQYF. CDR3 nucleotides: TGTGCCAGCAGCTTAGGGACTAGCGGGAGAAGGGGGGAGACCCAGTACTTC.